Each of the 21 T cell receptor beta chains below was sequenced from the same sample in a study of neurological immune-mediated disorders. MiXCR was run by TCRdb on the 5' RACE reads, yielding one entry per CDR3 protein. The sample holds roughly 70,000 distinct CDR3 sequences, less than 5.5% seen once. The source material was PBMCs. The receptors shown here come from a woman aged 25 to 39 with multiple sclerosis.

This clonotype was counted ten times or more. V gene TRBV4-2 combines with J gene TRBJ1-6, with 7 bases identical to TRBD1. Germline assignment: CDR1 LGHNA and CDR2 YNFKEQ. CDR3 size: 18 residues. After removal of 0 bases from V and 4 bases from J, the junction contained 9 bases not matched to a gene. CDR3 protein: CASSQEMYKQGYNSPLHF. The CDR3 DNA follows: TGTGCCAGCAGCCAAGAGATGTATAAACAGGGGTATAATTCACCCCTCCACTTT.

Many counts were recorded for this clonotype. The gene calls are TRBV6-5 and TRBJ1-3; D not certain. Germline-derived CDR1 and CDR2 are MNHEY and SVGAGI. The CDR3 spans 16 residues. Trimming removed 3 bases at V and 0 bases at J, with 12 bases between. The CDR3 reads CASSYSTDFSGNTIYF. CDR3 nucleotides: TGTGCCAGCAGTTATTCGACGGACTTCTCTGGAAACACCATATATTTT.

This clonotype showed up many times. This sequence joins TRBV29-1 and TRBJ2-3; 10 bases agree with TRBD1. This CDR3 has 14 amino acids. V was clipped by 7 bases and J by 8 bases; unmatched bases: 12. Per the germline V gene, CDR1 is SQVTM and CDR2 is ANQGSEA. The CDR3 bases are TGCAGCGGAGGACAGGGGGGCAATATCGGTACGCAGTATTTT. Its translation is CSGGQGGNIGTQYF.

The chain is built from TRBV21-1 and TRBJ1-5; the listed D gene, TRBD1, was not tested against the DNA. TRBV21-1 is described as a pseudogene. The CDR3 is made up of 14 amino acids. CDR3 loop: CASGGRHSNQPQHF. CDR3 nucleotide sequence: TGTGCCAGCGGGGGGCGACATAGCAATCAGCCCCAGCATTTT.

A few counts support this clonotype. A much larger clone lies a single base off, so this may be a read error. CDR3 DNA: TGTGCCAGCAGCTTAACGCGCGGACAGGGAGTAAATCAGCCCCAGAATTTT. Protein sequence: CASSLTRGQGVNQPQNF. The chain uses TRBV7-9 and TRBJ1-5; TRBD1 aligns across 8 bases. The CDR3 has 17 amino acids. Germline CDR1 reads SEHNR; CDR2 reads FQNEAQ (reference sequence).

This chain connects TRBV28 to TRBJ2-1; D uncertain. The CDR3 covers 13 residues. Trimming shortened V by 1 base and J by 4 bases, and 5 bases separated the two germline ends. CDR1 and CDR2 from the germline V gene are MDHEN and SYDVKM. The DNA for the CDR3 is TGTGCCAGCAGTTTATCCCAGTACAATGAGCAGTTCTTC. It encodes CASSLSQYNEQFF.

This clonotype has a count of ten or more. This CDR3 is CASAPDSNQPQHF. The CDR3, as DNA: TGTGCCAGTGCCCCTGATAGCAATCAGCCCCAGCATTTT. The V call is TRBV9, the J call TRBJ1-5; D not certain. The CDR3 extends over 13 amino acids. In germline, CDR1 is SGDLS, CDR2 YYNGEE. V was shortened by 8 bases and J by 0 bases, with 9 bases between the two germline ends.

This clonotype was seen only a few times. This chain uses TRBV20-1 with TRBJ2-1, with TRBD2 identical over 8 bases. In germline, CDR1 is DFQATT, CDR2 SNEGSKA (reference sequence). V gave up 5 bases and J gave up 2 bases; unmatched junction bases: 5. The CDR3 spans 14 residues. DNA for the CDR3: TGCAGTGCTTTAGCGGGGATCACCTACAATGAGCAGTTCTTC. The encoded protein is CSALAGITYNEQFF.

This clonotype was seen at least ten times. This chain joins TRBV14 and TRBJ2-5, with D possibly matching TRBD2 (5 bases). V lost 2 bases and J lost 12, with 13 bases in between. The CDR3 totals 12 residues. The germline gives CDR1 SGHDN, CDR2 FVKESK. The chain's CDR3 is CASSQTGSGEYF. For the CDR3, the DNA is TGTGCCAGCAGCCAAACGGGGTCCGGAGAGTACTTC.

This clonotype was detected ten times or more. The chain uses TRBV20-1 and TRBJ2-7; D might be TRBD1 or TRBD2, each matching 7 bases. Germline lookup yields CDR1 DFQATT and CDR2 SNEGSKA (reference sequence). Trimming shortened V by 0 bases and J by 4 bases, and 13 bases separated the two germline ends. The CDR3 runs to 14 residues. CDR3 residues: CSARDPRGGYEQYF. For the CDR3, the DNA is TGCAGTGCTAGAGATCCCAGGGGGGGGTACGAGCAGTACTTC.

A remark on this clonotype: A much larger clone is a single base away; this may be a read error. CDR3 DNA: TGCGCCAGCAGAGCTACTCGGACAGCCTGGGAAATTCAGTACTTC. It translates to CASRATRTAWEIQYF. The chain links TRBV5-1 to TRBJ2-4; weak D call: TRBD1 (6 bases). This CDR3 has 15 amino acids. The V gene lost 5 bases and the J gene lost 10 bases, with 22 bases spanning the gap. In germline, CDR1 is SGHRS, CDR2 YFSETQ. The full variable domain, its missing parts supplied by reference TRBV5-1 and TRBJ2-4, is KAGVTQTPRYLIKTRGQQVTLSCSPISGHRSVSWYQQTPGQGLQFLFEYFSETQRNKGNFPGRFSGRQFSNSRSEMNVSTLELGDSALYLCASRATRTAWEIQYFGAGTRLSVL.

The chain uses TRBV20-1 and TRBJ2-5; D perhaps matches TRBD2 (5 bases). Trimming stripped 3 bases from V and 7 bases from J, with 21 bases between. The CDR3 covers 15 residues. Looked up from germline, CDR1 is DFQATT and CDR2 is SNEGSKA (reference sequence). CDR3 nucleotides: TGCAGTGCTAGCGACATTAAAAACCCTGGAGGGACCCAGTACTTC. This translates into CSASDIKNPGGTQYF.

There are many counts of this clonotype. The rearrangement uses TRBV3-1 and TRBJ2-2; TRBD2 matches at 12 bases. V shed 0 bases and J 5 bases; nucleotides not matched to a gene: 1. The length of the CDR3 is 16 residues. CDR1 and CDR2 (germline): LGHDT, YNNKEL (reference sequence). Here the CDR3 reads CASSQDGLAGTGELFF. CDR3 nucleotides: TGTGCCAGCAGCCAAGATGGACTAGCGGGGACCGGGGAGCTGTTTTTT.

This clonotype was observed a few times. The chain is built from TRBV20-1 and TRBJ2-2; D remains unclear. V was cut by 0 bases and J by 6 bases, with 8 bases left in between. The CDR3 is 13 residues long. From germline, CDR1 is DFQATT and CDR2 SNEGSKA (reference sequence). The chain's CDR3 is CSAREALAGELFF. The DNA of the CDR3 is TGCAGTGCTAGAGAGGCATTAGCCGGGGAGCTGTTTTTT.

This clonotype came up many times. V gene TRBV5-1 combines with J gene TRBJ2-7; D unresolved. Germline lookup yields CDR1 SGHRS and CDR2 YFSETQ. The CDR3 is 15 amino acids. V was clipped by 0 bases and J by 0 bases, with 10 bases between them. CDR3 sequence reads: CASSLVVSSSYEQYF. The DNA of the CDR3 is TGCGCCAGCAGCTTGGTGGTCAGTAGCTCCTACGAGCAGTACTTC.

This clonotype was seen many times. The gene calls are TRBV20-1 and TRBJ2-7; 8 bases line up with TRBD2. V shed 3 bases, J shed 5 bases, and the junction held 6 bases outside the gene matches. The CDR3 length is 13 residues. Germline lookup yields CDR1 DFQATT and CDR2 SNEGSKA (reference sequence). In DNA, the CDR3 is TGCAGTGCTAGCGGGGGGGCTCCGAACGAGCAGTACTTC. Translated: CSASGGAPNEQYF.

The table lists this clonotype with many counts. V is TRBV5-6 and J is TRBJ2-7, with D tentatively TRBD1 (5 bases). Trimming stripped 4 bases from V and 0 bases from J, with 5 bases between. The CDR3 length is 12 residues. Germline-derived CDR1 and CDR2 are SGHDT and YYEEEE. The CDR3 coding sequence is TGTGCCAGCAGCACAGGCTCCTACGAGCAGTACTTC. Its protein product is CASSTGSYEQYF.

Many counts were recorded for this clonotype. The rearrangement links TRBV9 to TRBJ2-3, with a possible D match to TRBD1 (6 bases). Trimming left V 1 base short and J 3 bases short, with 12 bases between. This CDR3 has 15 residues. Germline V gene sequence: CDR1 SGDLS, CDR2 YYNGEE. The CDR3 DNA reads TGTGCCAGCAGCGTAACCCCAGGGGCGACAGATACGCAGTATTTT. It yields the protein CASSVTPGATDTQYF.

This clonotype occurred many times. The chain couples TRBV5-1 to TRBJ2-1; a weak D match, TRBD1 (6 bases). Germline CDR1 reads SGHRS; CDR2 reads YFSETQ. This CDR3 is 14 amino acids long. V gave up 2 bases and J gave up 7 bases, with 13 bases separating them. The CDR3 is CASSFREGGNEQFF. Written as DNA, the CDR3 is TGCGCCAGCAGCTTCCGGGAAGGGGGTAATGAGCAGTTCTTC. Drawing the rest from reference TRBV5-1 and TRBJ2-1, the complete variable domain is KAGVTQTPRYLIKTRGQQVTLSCSPISGHRSVSWYQQTPGQGLQFLFEYFSETQRNKGNFPGRFSGRQFSNSRSEMNVSTLELGDSALYLCASSFREGGNEQFFGPGTRLTVL.

The sample holds many counts of this clonotype. This chain uses TRBV20-1 with TRBJ2-3; the D is unclear. The CDR3 sequence is 14 residues long. In germline, CDR1 is DFQATT, CDR2 SNEGSKA (reference sequence). The V gene lost 6 bases and the J gene lost 0 bases, with 13 bases spanning the gap. The CDR3 DNA reads as TGCAGTGCCCCGAGGACCCTGAGCACAGATACGCAGTATTTT. Translation: CSAPRTLSTDTQYF.

This chain connects TRBV5-1 to TRBJ2-7; D perhaps matches TRBD2 (5 bases). Looked up from germline, CDR1 is SGHRS and CDR2 is YFSETQ. This CDR3 is built from 13 residues. V was clipped by 4 bases and J by 7 bases, with 15 bases between them. CDR3 residues: CASSQGGSEEQYF. CDR3 in DNA: TGCGCCAGCAGCCAAGGAGGTTCCGAAGAGCAGTACTTC.